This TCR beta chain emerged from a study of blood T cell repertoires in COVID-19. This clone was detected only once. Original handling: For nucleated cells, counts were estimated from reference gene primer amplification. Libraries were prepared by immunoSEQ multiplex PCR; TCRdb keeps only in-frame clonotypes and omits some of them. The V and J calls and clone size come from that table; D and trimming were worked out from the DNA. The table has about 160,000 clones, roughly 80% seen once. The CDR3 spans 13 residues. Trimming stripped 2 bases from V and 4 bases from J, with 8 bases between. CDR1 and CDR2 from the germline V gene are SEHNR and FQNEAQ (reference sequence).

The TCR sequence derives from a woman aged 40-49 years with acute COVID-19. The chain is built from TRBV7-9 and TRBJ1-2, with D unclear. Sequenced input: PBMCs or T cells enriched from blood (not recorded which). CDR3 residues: CASSLLLVYGYTF. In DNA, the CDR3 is TGTGCCAGCAGCTTACTCCTCGTCTATGGCTACACCTTC. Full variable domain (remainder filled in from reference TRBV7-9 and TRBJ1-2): DTGVSQNPRHKITKRGQNVTFRCDPISEHNRLYWYRQTLGQGPEFLTYFQNEAQLEKSRLLSDRFSAERPKGSFSTLEIQRTEQGDSAMYLCASSLLLVYGYTFGSGTRLTVV.